Listed below are T cell receptor beta chains from one sample, sequenced in a study of blood T cell repertoires in COVID-19. TCRdb's table, derived via immunoSEQ multiplex PCR, lists solely in-frame clones and lacks some. The sample lists roughly 77,000 clones, about 90% occurring once. The sample taken for sequencing was peripheral blood. These receptors were taken from a human donor in a cohort sampled during active COVID-19. Each CDR3 is given with its conserved first and last residue. A D gene is named only where the DNA matches it firmly. Rows may omit the clone size; those that give it use once, few, many or a size class.

clone_size	d_call	v_call	j_call	cdr3_nt	cdr3_aa
NA	TRBD2	TRBV2	TRBJ2-1	TGTGCCAGCGAGCGGGACCTCAGTTACAATGAGCAGTTCTTC	CASERDLSYNEQFF
NA	TRBD1	TRBV6-1	TRBJ1-2	TGTGCCAGCAGTGAGGATGGGGGACAGCCCTATGGCTACACCTTC	CASSEDGGQPYGYTF
NA	TRBD1	TRBV7-9	TRBJ1-1	TGTGCCAGCAGCTTAGCGCCCAGGGGGCGAAACACTGAAGCTTTCTTT	CASSLAPRGRNTEAFF
NA	TRBD2	TRBV4-2	TRBJ2-2	TGTGCCAGCAGGGAAGGTTTGCGGGGGGGGTTAACCGGGGAGCTGTTTTTT	CASREGLRGGLTGELFF
NA	NA	TRBV7-8	TRBJ2-3	TGTGCCAGCAGCCTCGACAGGGATACGCAGTATTTT	CASSLDRDTQYF
NA	TRBD1	TRBV5-6	TRBJ1-1	TGTGCCAGCAGCTTGGGACAGGGGAGCTTAAACACTGAAGCTTTCTTT	CASSLGQGSLNTEAFF
NA	NA	TRBV14	TRBJ2-3	TGTGCCAGCAGCCAAGGAAAGCGGACCACAGATACGCAGTATTTT	CASSQGKRTTDTQYF
once	NA	TRBV19	TRBJ2-3	TGTGCCAGTAGTATAGCTCAGTCCACAGATACGCAGTATTTT	CASSIAQSTDTQYF
NA	TRBD1	TRBV19	TRBJ2-1	TGTGCCAGTAGTAGATGGACAGGGGAGAATGAGCAGTTCTTC	CASSRWTGENEQFF
NA	NA	TRBV5-1	TRBJ2-1	TGCGCCAGCAGCTTGGCCGCGGAGTACAATGAGCAGTTCTTC	CASSLAAEYNEQFF
NA	NA	TRBV30	TRBJ2-3	TGTGCCTGGAGTAACGGGAACGGCGCAGATACGCAGTATTTT	CAWSNGNGADTQYF
NA	NA	TRBV6-5	TRBJ1-1	TGTGCCAGCAGTCGGGGGGAGGAGAACACTGAAGCTTTCTTT	CASSRGEENTEAFF
NA	TRBD1	TRBV3-1/TRBV3-2	TRBJ1-2	TGTGCCAGCAGCCAAGGGGACAGGGGGCTGTCGGACTATGGCTACACCTTC	CASSQGDRGLSDYGYTF
NA	NA	TRBV20-1	TRBJ2-5	TGCAGTGCTAGATCTGCGGAGACCCAGTACTTC	CSARSAETQYF
once	TRBD2	TRBV7-2	TRBJ2-3	TGTGCCAGCAGCGGGCCGGGACTAGCGTCCACAGATACGCAGTATTTT	CASSGPGLASTDTQYF
NA	TRBD2	TRBV7-9	TRBJ2-7	TGTGCCAGCAGCTCCCCCTCAGCGGGAATGGGTGAGCAGTACTTC	CASSSPSAGMGEQYF
NA	TRBD2	TRBV19	TRBJ2-7	TGTGCCAGTAGTATGTCTAGCGGTACCTACGAGCAGTACTTC	CASSMSSGTYEQYF
NA	NA	TRBV27	TRBJ2-1	TGTGCCAGCAGTTTTGCGGGGAGATATGAGCAGTTCTTC	CASSFAGRYEQFF
NA	NA	TRBV4-1	TRBJ2-5	TGCGCCAGCAGCCAAGGCGCAAGGGGTTCAGAGACCCAGTACTTC	CASSQGARGSETQYF
once	NA	TRBV3-1/TRBV3-2	TRBJ1-3	TGTGCCAGCAGCCAACCCTCCGTGATATATTTT	CASSQPSVIYF
NA	TRBD2	TRBV5-1	TRBJ2-1	TGCGCCAGCAGGGTAGGGACTAGCGACAATGAGCAGTTCTTC	CASRVGTSDNEQFF
NA	TRBD1	TRBV27	TRBJ1-4	TGTGCCAGCGCCGACAGGGGCGGGCGTGAAAAACTGTTTTTT	CASADRGGREKLFF
once	TRBD2	TRBV29-1	TRBJ2-7	TGCAGCGTTGCACCGTTAGCGGGGGCCCTCTCCTACGAGCAGTACTTC	CSVAPLAGALSYEQYF
NA	NA	TRBV7-9	TRBJ1-6	TGTGCCAGCAGCTTGAGTGACAGGTTTTCACCCCTCCACTTT	CASSLSDRFSPLHF
NA	NA	TRBV5-4	TRBJ2-5	TGTGCCAGCAGCTCGGACTCGGGGGAAGAGACCCAGTACTTC	CASSSDSGEETQYF
NA	NA	TRBV2	TRBJ2-4	TGTGCCAGCAGTGGGGGGGTAGCCAAAAACATTCAGTACTTC	CASSGGVAKNIQYF
once	TRBD1	TRBV6-5	TRBJ2-1	TGTGCCAGCAGCTTGGGCCGGGACAGAGACAATGAGCAGTTCTTC	CASSLGRDRDNEQFF
NA	NA	TRBV5-1	TRBJ2-7	TGCGCCAGCAGCATCACAGGGAACTCCTACGAGCAGTACTTC	CASSITGNSYEQYF
NA	NA	TRBV14	TRBJ1-4	TGTGCCAGCAGCCCAGCCCGCGGGGAACTGTTTTTT	CASSPARGELFF
NA	NA	TRBV19	TRBJ2-7	TGTGCCAGTAGTATCGCCCAGGGAGAGCAGTACTTC	CASSIAQGEQYF
NA	TRBD2	TRBV3-1/TRBV3-2	TRBJ2-1	TGTGCCAGCAGCCAAGATTCTGCGGGGGGATACTACAATGAGCAGTTCTTC	CASSQDSAGGYYNEQFF
NA	TRBD2	TRBV5-1	TRBJ2-5	TGCGCCAGCAGCTTGAACGGGAGGGCCGATGAAGAGACCCAGTACTTC	CASSLNGRADEETQYF
NA	NA	TRBV7-9	TRBJ1-3	TGTGCCAGCAGCGAAAACTTCCAAACGAGCTCTGGAAACACCATATATTTT	CASSENFQTSSGNTIYF
NA	NA	TRBV5-5	TRBJ2-7	TGTGCCAGCAGCTTGGGGCAGGGGTGGGCCGAGCAGTACTTC	CASSLGQGWAEQYF
once	TRBD2	TRBV11-2	TRBJ2-1	TGTGCCAGCGGCCGAGAAGCGGGGGGGCACAATGAGCAGTTCTTC	CASGREAGGHNEQFF
NA	NA	TRBV5-8	TRBJ2-5	TGTGCCAGCTCAAGAGGCGGTATCCAAGAGACCCAGTACTTC	CASSRGGIQETQYF
NA	NA	TRBV5-6	TRBJ2-3	TGTGCCAGCAGCTTGGCGCAGGGAAGAGATACGCAGTATTTT	CASSLAQGRDTQYF
NA	NA	TRBV7-3	TRBJ2-5	TGTGCCAGCAGCTTAATGGGCAGGGGAGAGACCCAGTACTTC	CASSLMGRGETQYF
NA	TRBD1	TRBV7-8	TRBJ2-3	TGTGCCAGCAGCTTAGCGGGTTCTGGGACAGGAGGGGGGTGGACGACGCAGTATTTT	CASSLAGSGTGGGWTTQYF
NA	TRBD1	TRBV5-1	TRBJ2-7	TGCGCCAGCAGCTCTTTCCGGGACAGGGCCGAAGAGCAGTACTTC	CASSSFRDRAEEQYF
once	TRBD2	TRBV10-2	TRBJ2-7	TGCGCCAGCAGTGCTCTAGCGGGAGGGAATTACGAGCAGTACTTC	CASSALAGGNYEQYF
NA	TRBD1	TRBV7-2	TRBJ2-6	TGTGCCAGCAGCTTAGCGACAGGGTTAGGCGGGGCCAACGTCCTGACTTTC	CASSLATGLGGANVLTF
NA	TRBD1	TRBV7-9	TRBJ1-2	TGTGCCAGCAGCTTAGGACAGGGAAATGGCTACACCTTC	CASSLGQGNGYTF
NA	NA	TRBV6-1	TRBJ2-7	TGTGCCAGCAGTGAATCCTTGAACAGGATCTACGAGCAGTACTTC	CASSESLNRIYEQYF
once	NA	TRBV29-1	TRBJ2-5	TGCAGCGTTGACGGTGTGGGGGCAGAGACCCAGTACTTC	CSVDGVGAETQYF
NA	TRBD1	TRBV29-1	TRBJ1-1	TGCAGCGTACCAACCCCGGGACAGGGGTGGGTGAACACTGAAGCTTTCTTT	CSVPTPGQGWVNTEAFF
NA	NA	TRBV2	TRBJ1-1	TGTGCCAGCAGAGGAGGACCGAACACTGAAGCTTTCTTT	CASRGGPNTEAFF